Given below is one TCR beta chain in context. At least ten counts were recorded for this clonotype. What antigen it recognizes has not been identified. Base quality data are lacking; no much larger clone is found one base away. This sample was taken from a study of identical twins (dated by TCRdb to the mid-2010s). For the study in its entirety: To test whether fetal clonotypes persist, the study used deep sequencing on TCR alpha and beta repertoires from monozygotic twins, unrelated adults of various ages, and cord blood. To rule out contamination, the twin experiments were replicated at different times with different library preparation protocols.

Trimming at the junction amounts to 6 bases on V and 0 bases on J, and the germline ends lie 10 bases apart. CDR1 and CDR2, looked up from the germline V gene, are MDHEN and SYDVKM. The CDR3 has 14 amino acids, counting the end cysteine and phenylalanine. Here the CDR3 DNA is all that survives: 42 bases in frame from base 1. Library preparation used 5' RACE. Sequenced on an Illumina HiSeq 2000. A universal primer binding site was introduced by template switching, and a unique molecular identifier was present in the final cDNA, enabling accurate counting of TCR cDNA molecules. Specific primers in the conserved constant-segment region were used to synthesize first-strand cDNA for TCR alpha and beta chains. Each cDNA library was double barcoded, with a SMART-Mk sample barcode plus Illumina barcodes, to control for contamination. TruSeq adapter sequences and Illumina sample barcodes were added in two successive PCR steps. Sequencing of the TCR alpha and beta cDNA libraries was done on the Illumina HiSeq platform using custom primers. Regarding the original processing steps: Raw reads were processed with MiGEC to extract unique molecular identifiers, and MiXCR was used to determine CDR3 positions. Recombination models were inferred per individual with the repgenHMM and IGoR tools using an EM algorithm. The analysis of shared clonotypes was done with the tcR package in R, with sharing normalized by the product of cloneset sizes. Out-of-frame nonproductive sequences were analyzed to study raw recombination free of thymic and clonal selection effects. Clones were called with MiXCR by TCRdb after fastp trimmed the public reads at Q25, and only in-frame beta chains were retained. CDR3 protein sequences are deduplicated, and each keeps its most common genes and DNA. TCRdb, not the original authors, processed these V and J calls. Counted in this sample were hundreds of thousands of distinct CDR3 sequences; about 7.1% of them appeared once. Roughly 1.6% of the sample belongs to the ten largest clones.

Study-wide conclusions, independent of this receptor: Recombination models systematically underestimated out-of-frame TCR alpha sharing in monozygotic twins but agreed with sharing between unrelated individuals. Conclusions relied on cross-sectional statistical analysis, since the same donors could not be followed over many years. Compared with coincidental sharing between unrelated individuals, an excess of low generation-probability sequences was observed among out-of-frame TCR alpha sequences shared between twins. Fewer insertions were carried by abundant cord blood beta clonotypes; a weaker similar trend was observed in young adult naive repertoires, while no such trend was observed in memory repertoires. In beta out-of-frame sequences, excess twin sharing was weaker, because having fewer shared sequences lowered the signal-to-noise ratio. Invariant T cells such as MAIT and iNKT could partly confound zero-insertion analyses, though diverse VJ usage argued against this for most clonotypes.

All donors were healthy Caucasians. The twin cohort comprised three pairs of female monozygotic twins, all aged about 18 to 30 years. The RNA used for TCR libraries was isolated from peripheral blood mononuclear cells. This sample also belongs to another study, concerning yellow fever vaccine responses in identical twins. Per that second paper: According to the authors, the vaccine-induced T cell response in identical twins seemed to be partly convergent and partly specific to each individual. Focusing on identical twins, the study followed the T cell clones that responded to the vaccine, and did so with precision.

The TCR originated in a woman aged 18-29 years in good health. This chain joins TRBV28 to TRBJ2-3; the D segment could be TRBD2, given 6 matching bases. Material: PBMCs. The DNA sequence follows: TGTGCCAGCAGATCTAGCGTTAGCACAGATACGCAGTATTTT. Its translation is CASRSSVSTDTQYF. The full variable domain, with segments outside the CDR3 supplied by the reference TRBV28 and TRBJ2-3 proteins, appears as DVKVTQSSRYLVKRTGEKVFLECVQDMDHENMFWYRQDPGLGLRLIYFSYDVKMKEKGDIPEGYSVSREKKERFSLILESASTNQTSMYLCASRSSVSTDTQYFGPGTRLTVL.